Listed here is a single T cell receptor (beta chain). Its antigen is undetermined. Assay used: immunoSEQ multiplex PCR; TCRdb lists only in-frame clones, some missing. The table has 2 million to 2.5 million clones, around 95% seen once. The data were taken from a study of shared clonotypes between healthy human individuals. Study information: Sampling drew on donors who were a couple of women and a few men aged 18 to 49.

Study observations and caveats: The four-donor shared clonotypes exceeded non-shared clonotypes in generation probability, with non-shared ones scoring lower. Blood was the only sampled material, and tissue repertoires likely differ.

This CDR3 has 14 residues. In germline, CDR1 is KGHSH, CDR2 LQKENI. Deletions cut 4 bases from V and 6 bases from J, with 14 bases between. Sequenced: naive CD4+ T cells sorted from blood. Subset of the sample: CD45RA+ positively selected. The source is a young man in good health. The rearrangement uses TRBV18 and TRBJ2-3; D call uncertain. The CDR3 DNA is TGTGCCAGCTCACTAGGGCCCCCATGGGATACGCAGTATTTT. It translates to CASSLGPPWDTQYF.